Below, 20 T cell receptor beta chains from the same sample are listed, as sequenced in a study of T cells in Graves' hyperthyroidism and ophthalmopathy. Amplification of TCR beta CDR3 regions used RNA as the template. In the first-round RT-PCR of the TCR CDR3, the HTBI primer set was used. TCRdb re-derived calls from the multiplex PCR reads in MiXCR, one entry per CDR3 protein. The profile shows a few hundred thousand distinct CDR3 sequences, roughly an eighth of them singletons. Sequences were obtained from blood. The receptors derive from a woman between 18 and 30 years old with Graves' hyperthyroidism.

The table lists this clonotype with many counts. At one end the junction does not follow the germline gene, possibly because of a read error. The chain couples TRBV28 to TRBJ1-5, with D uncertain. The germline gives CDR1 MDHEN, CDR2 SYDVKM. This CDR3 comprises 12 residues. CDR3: CTSSLGQQPQHF. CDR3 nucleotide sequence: TGTACCAGCAGTTTGGGCCAACAGCCCCAGCATTTT. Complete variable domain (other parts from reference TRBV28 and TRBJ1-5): DVKVTQSSRYLVKRTGEKVFLECVQDMDHENMFWYRQDPGLGLRLIYFSYDVKMKEKGDIPEGYSVSREKKERFSLILESASTNQTSMYLCTSSLGQQPQHFGDGTRLSIL.

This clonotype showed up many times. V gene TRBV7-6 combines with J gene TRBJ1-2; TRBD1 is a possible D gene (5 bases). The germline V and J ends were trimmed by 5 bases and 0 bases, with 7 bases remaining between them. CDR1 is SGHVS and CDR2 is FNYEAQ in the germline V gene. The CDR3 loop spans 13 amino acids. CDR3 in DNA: TGTGCCAGCAGCGCGGACACTAACTATGGCTACACCTTC. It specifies CASSADTNYGYTF.

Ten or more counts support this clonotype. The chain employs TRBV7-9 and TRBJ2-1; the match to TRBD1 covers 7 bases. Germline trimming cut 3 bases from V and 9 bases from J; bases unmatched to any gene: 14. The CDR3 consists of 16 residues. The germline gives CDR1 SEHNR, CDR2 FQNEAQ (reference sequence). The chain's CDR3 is CASSLRLAGGRGEQFF. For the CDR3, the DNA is TGTGCCAGCAGCTTGCGGCTAGCAGGGGGTCGGGGTGAGCAGTTCTTC.

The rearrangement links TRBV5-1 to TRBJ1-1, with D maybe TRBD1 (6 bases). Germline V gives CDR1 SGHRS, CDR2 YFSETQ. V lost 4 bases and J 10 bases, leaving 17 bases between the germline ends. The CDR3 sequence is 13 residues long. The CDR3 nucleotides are TGCGCCAGCAGCACTGGGGACACTCAAGGAGCTTTCTTT. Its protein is CASSTGDTQGAFF.

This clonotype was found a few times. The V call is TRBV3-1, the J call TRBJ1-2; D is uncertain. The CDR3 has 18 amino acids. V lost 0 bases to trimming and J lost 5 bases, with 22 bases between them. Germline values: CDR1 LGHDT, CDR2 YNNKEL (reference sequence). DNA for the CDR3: TGTGCCAGCAGCCAAGATGATGGTTGGTCAGGACGATCTTATGGCTACACCTTC. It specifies CASSQDDGWSGRSYGYTF.

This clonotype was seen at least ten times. CDR3 in DNA: TGTGCCAGCTCACCGGCTAGCGGGAGTGGGTACGAGCAGTACTTC. Encoded protein: CASSPASGSGYEQYF. The chain recombines TRBV18 with TRBJ2-7; TRBD2 matches at 10 bases. This CDR3 region has 15 residues. After removal of 3 bases from V and 4 bases from J, the junction contained 6 bases not matched to a gene. The germline V gene encodes CDR1 KGHSH and CDR2 LQKENI.

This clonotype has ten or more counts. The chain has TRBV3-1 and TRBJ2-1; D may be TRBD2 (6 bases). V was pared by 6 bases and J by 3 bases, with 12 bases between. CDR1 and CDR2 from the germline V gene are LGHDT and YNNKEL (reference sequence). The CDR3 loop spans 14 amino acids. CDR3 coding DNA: TGTGCCAGCAGTCGGGAGTCTCTCTACAATGAGCAGTTCTTC. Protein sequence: CASSRESLYNEQFF.

In nucleotides, the CDR3 is TGTGCCACCAGCAGGGAACTAGGGACAGTTTACTTC. This translates into CATSRELGTVYF. The gene calls are TRBV15 and TRBJ2-5; 7 positions agree with TRBD1. With V trimmed by 3 bases and J by 14 bases, 9 bases remained unmatched. From germline, CDR1 is LNHNV and CDR2 YYDKDF (reference sequence). The CDR3 has 12 amino acids.

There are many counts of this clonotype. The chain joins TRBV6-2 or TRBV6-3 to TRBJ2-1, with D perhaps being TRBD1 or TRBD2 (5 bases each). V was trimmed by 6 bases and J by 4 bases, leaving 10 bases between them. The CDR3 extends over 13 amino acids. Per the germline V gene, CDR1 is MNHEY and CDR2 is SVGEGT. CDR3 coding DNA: TGTGCCAGCAGGGGGGTTACGTACAATGAGCAGTTCTTC. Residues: CASRGVTYNEQFF.

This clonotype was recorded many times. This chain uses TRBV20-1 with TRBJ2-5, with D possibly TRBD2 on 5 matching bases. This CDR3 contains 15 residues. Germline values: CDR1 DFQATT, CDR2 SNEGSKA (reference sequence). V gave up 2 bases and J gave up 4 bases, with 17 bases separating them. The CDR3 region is CSARSLSGMTETQYF. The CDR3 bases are TGCAGTGCTAGATCACTAAGCGGTATGACAGAGACCCAGTACTTC.

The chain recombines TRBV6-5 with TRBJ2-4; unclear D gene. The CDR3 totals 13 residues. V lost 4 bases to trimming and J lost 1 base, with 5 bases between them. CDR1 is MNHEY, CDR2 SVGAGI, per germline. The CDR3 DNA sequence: TGTGCCAGCAGTTGGGCCGCCAAAAACATTCAGTACTTC. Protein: CASSWAAKNIQYF.

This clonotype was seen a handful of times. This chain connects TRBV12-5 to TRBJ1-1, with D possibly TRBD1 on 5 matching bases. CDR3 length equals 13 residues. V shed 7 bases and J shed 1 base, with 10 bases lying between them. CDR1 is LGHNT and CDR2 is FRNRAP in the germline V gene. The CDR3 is CASVRDRNTEAFF. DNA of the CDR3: TGTGCTAGTGTTCGGGACCGGAACACTGAAGCTTTCTTT.

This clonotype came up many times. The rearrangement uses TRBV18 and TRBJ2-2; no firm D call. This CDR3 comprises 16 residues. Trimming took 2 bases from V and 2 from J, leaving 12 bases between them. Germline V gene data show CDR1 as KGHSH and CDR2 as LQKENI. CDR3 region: CASSPWQVSNTGELFF. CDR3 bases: TGTGCCAGCTCACCATGGCAAGTGTCCAACACCGGGGAGCTGTTTTTT. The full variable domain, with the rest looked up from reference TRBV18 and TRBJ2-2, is NAGVMQNPRHLVRRRGQEARLRCSPMKGHSHVYWYRQLPEEGLKFMVYLQKENIIDESGMPKERFSAEFPKEGPSILRIQQVVRGDSAAYFCASSPWQVSNTGELFFGEGSRLTVL.

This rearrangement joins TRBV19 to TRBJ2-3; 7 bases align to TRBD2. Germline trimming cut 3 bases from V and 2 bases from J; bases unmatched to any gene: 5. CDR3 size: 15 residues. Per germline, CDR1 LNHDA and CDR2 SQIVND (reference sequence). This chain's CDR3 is CASSIGEGLTDTQYF. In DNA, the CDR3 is TGTGCCAGTAGTATCGGGGAGGGGCTCACAGATACGCAGTATTTT.

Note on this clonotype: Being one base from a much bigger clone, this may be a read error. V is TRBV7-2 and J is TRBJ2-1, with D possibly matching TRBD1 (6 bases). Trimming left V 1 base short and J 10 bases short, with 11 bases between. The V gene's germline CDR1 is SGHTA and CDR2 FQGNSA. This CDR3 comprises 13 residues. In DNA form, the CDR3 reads TGTGCCAGCAGCTTAGTGGCCGGACAGGAGCAGTTCTTC. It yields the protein CASSLVAGQEQFF.

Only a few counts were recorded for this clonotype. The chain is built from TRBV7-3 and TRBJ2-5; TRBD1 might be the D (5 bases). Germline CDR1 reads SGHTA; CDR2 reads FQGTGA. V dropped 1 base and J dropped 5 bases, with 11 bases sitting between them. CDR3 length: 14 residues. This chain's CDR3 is CASSLNGRVETQYF. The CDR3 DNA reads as TGTGCCAGCAGCTTAAATGGCAGGGTGGAGACCCAGTACTTC.

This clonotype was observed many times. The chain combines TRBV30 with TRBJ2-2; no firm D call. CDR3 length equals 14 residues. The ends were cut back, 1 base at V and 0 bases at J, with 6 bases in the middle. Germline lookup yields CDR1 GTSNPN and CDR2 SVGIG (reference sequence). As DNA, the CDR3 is TGTGCCTGGAGTGGCCACACGAACACCGGGGAGCTGTTTTTT. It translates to CAWSGHTNTGELFF.

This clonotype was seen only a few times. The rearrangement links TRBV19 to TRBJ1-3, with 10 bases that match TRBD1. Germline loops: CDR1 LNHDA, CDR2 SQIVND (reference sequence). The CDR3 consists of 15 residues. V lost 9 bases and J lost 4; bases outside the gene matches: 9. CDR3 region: CASSETGGFGNTIYF. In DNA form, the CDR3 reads TGTGCCAGCTCTGAGACAGGGGGCTTCGGAAACACCATATATTTT.

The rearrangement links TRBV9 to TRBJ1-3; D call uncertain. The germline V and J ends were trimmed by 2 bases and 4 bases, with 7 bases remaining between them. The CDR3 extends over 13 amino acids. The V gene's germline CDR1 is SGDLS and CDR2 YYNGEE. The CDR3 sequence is CASSVPGGNTIYF. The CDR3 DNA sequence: TGTGCCAGCAGCGTGCCGGGAGGAAACACCATATATTTT.

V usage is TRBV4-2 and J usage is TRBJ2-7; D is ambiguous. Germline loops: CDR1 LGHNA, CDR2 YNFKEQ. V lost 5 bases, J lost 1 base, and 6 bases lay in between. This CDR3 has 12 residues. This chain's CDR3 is CASSKSSYEQYF. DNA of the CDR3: TGTGCCAGCAGCAAAAGTTCCTACGAGCAGTACTTC.